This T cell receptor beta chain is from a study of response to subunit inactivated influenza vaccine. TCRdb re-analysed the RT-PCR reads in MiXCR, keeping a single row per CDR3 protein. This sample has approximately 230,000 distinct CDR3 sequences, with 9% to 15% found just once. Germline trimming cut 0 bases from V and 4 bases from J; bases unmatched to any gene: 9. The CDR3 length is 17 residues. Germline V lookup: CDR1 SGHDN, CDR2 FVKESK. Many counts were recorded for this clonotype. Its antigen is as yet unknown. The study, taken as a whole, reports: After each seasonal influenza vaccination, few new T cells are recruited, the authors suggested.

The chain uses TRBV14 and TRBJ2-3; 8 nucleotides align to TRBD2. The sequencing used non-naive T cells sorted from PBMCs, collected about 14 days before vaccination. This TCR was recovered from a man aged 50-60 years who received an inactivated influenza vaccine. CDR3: CASSQDWVSGNADTQYF. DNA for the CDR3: TGTGCCAGCAGCCAAGATTGGGTTAGCGGGAATGCAGATACGCAGTATTTT. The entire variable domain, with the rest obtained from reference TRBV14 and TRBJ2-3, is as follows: EAGVTQFPSHSVIEKGQTVTLRCDPISGHDNLYWYRRVMGKEIKFLLHFVKESKQDESGMPNNRFLAERTGGTYSTLKVQPAELEDSGVYFCASSQDWVSGNADTQYFGPGTRLTVL.